Reported below is one T cell receptor (beta chain). Antigen specificity is unknown. The data stem from a study of shared clonotypes between healthy human individuals. Study summary: The study drew on a couple of women and a few men aged 18 to 49 as donors.

The study's findings and limits: Naive subsets, compared against memory subsets, generally had larger estimated richness values.

Method: immunoSEQ multiplex PCR; TCRdb's copy keeps in-frame clones and lacks some. The profile shows 300,000 to 350,000 clones, about 70% of them singletons. Adult Caucasians living in Nashville, Tennessee made up all of the donors. Researchers partitioned CD4+ cells into CD45RA+ naive and CD45RA-negative memory subsets. The clonotype was recovered from a man in his thirties or forties in good health. Source material: memory CD4+ T cells sorted from blood. Subset noted: CD45RA-negative fraction.

The CDR3 sequence is CASSTGYGYTF. The CDR3 coding sequence is TGTGCCAGCTCGACAGGGTATGGCTACACCTTC. This chain uses TRBV18 with TRBJ1-2; 7 bases are shared with TRBD1. CDR3 length: 11 residues. Germline V gene lookup returns CDR1 KGHSH and CDR2 LQKENI. V shed 6 bases, J shed 5 bases, and the junction held 0 bases outside the gene matches.